This record concerns one T cell receptor beta chain sequence. This entry belongs to a study of control samples from healthy donors and cancer patients. The table came from immunoSEQ multiplex PCR; TCRdb's copy has only in-frame clones and leaves some out. This sample carries approximately 97,000 clones, just over 85% of them seen once, and the ten largest clones take roughly 14%. The junction had 9 bases not matched to a gene; V was cut back by 6 bases and J by 4 bases. This CDR3 contains 15 residues. CDR1 SGHRS and CDR2 YFSETQ come from the germline V gene. The sequence was obtained from a man between 25 and 39 years old in good health. Sequenced material: blood. The chain uses TRBV5-1 and TRBJ1-4; TRBD1 matches at 7 bases. In nucleotides, the CDR3 is TGCGCCAGCAACTTATTAGGGGGCGTTAATGAAAAACTGTTTTTT. Translation: CASNLLGGVNEKLFF.